This TCR beta chain was recovered during a study of blood T cell repertoires in COVID-19. Looking at the study overall: Sites in the United States, Italy and Spain provided acute and convalescent COVID-19 samples. Sample material is recorded as cDNA or gDNA derived from T cells, B-cell-depleted T cells, or PBMCs.

TCRdb's table, derived via immunoSEQ multiplex PCR, lists solely in-frame clones and lacks some. The sample yields about 280,000 clones, approximately 88% seen once. Between the trimmed V and J ends, which lost 0 bases and 0 bases, there was a span of 9 bases. The CDR3 covers 16 residues. Germline V gene data show CDR1 as LGHDT and CDR2 as YNNKEL (reference sequence). The chain combines TRBV3-1 (or the pseudogene TRBV3-2) with TRBJ2-1, with D possibly TRBD2 on 6 matching bases. The receptor was isolated from a man younger than 35 with active or convalescent COVID-19. The sequenced sample was peripheral blood. In DNA, the CDR3 is TGTGCCAGCAGCCAAGAGGGACTGGTCTCCTACAATGAGCAGTTCTTC. Residues: CASSQEGLVSYNEQFF.